The 30 T cell receptor beta chains listed next were all sequenced from one sample in a study of beta chain features in type 1 diabetes (dated by TCRdb to between 2018 and 2020). The library was obtained by the immunoSEQ multiplex PCR assay. The entire isolated RNA was reverse transcribed using the High Capacity cDNA Reverse Transcription Kit, and thus expressed TCRB transcripts were sequenced. TCRdb provides this immuneACCESS table in a form limited to in-frame rearrangements. Some clones are lacking; in checked studies, under half of them reflect an unresolved V gene, and why the rest are absent is not known. A total of a few hundred thousand clones appear in this sample, roughly 16% of them only once. Clones ranked in the top ten supply 0.019% of the sample. The sequenced sample consisted of naive CD4+ T cells from blood. Read against the paper, the sample's cell subset or site label means: true naive CD4+ T cells. The source of these receptors is a young woman in good health.

The gene calls are TRBV28 and TRBJ2-1, with 8 bases aligning to TRBD2. The junction had 10 bases not matched to a gene; V was cut back by 1 base and J by 8 bases. Germline assignment: CDR1 MDHEN and CDR2 SYDVKM. CDR3 size: 16 residues. The CDR3 here is CASSLSAGTRVHEQFF. The CDR3 DNA reads as TGTGCCAGCAGTTTATCGGCTGGGACTAGGGTTCATGAGCAGTTCTTC.

This clone has a handful of counts. The V call is TRBV19, the J call TRBJ2-2, with D possibly TRBD1 on 6 matching bases. Looked up from germline, CDR1 is LNHDA and CDR2 is SQIVND (reference sequence). The CDR3 consists of 16 residues. Trimming removed 5 bases from V and 6 bases from J, with 19 bases in between. CDR3 protein: CASSGPGTPSPGELFF. The CDR3 coding sequence is TGTGCCAGTAGTGGTCCCGGGACACCAAGCCCCGGGGAGCTGTTTTTT.

This chain joins TRBV7-2 and TRBJ1-4; TRBD1 matches at 9 bases. The CDR3 extends over 13 amino acids. CDR1 and CDR2 from the germline V gene are SGHTA and FQGNSA. With 5 bases clipped from V and 8 bases from J, the junction kept 3 bases outside the gene matches. CDR3: CASSPDRGEKLFF. The CDR3 DNA reads TGTGCCAGCAGCCCAGACAGGGGGGAAAAACTGTTTTTT.

The V and J genes are TRBV14 and TRBJ2-1; TRBD1 matches 8 bases. With 5 bases clipped from V and 5 bases from J, the junction kept 5 bases outside the gene matches. Germline loops: CDR1 SGHDN, CDR2 FVKESK. This CDR3 spans 14 amino acids. Here the CDR3 reads CASSAWTGNNEQFF. In DNA, the CDR3 is TGTGCCAGCAGCGCCTGGACAGGGAACAATGAGCAGTTCTTC.

The V call is TRBV7-8, the J call TRBJ2-7, with D possibly TRBD1 on 5 matching bases. Germline CDR1 is SGHVS and CDR2 is FQNEAQ. CDR3 length: 12 residues. Trimming cost V 5 bases and J 2 bases, with 7 bases left between them. Written as DNA, the CDR3 is TGTGCCAGCAGCCCGGACACCTACGAGCAGTACTTC. It encodes CASSPDTYEQYF.

In this sample, this clone turned up a few times. The chain employs TRBV9 and TRBJ2-2; D not certain. Trimming stripped 0 bases from V and 5 bases from J, with 5 bases between. The CDR3 sequence is 13 residues long. Germline V gene sequence: CDR1 SGDLS, CDR2 YYNGEE. The CDR3 sequence is CASSVVSTGELFF. The CDR3 nucleotides read TGTGCCAGCAGCGTAGTCTCGACCGGGGAGCTGTTTTTT.

This clone was seen more than once but under ten times. CDR3 DNA: TGTGCCAGCAGCTTGGACCCCGCTATAGCGAATGAGCAGTTCTTC. Translation: CASSLDPAIANEQFF. The chain links TRBV5-5 to TRBJ2-1, with D maybe TRBD2 (5 bases). CDR3 length: 15 amino acids. The germline gives CDR1 SGHKS, CDR2 YYEKEE (reference sequence). V gave up 0 bases and J gave up 7 bases, with 14 bases separating them.

The chain recombines TRBV27 with TRBJ2-2, with 13 bases identical to TRBD2. The CDR3 runs 15 residues. Germline values: CDR1 MNHEY, CDR2 SMNVEV (reference sequence). Trimming at V came to 7 bases and at J to 6 bases, leaving 5 bases not matched to a gene. The CDR3 region has the DNA TGTGCCAGCACCCTACTAGCGGGAGGGCCCGGGGAGCTGTTTTTT. Protein product: CASTLLAGGPGELFF.

The CDR3 DNA sequence: TGTGCCAGCAGCCCCGGGGGAGGGTACAATCAGCCCCAGCATTTT. This sequence encodes CASSPGGGYNQPQHF. The chain uses TRBV9 and TRBJ1-5, with D possibly being TRBD1 (5 bases). The CDR3 is 15 amino acids. Germline values: CDR1 SGDLS, CDR2 YYNGEE. The ends were cut back, 4 bases at V and 3 bases at J, with 14 bases in the middle.

The chain links TRBV5-4 to TRBJ2-1; TRBD1 matches at 7 bases. The CDR3 is 15 residues long. Germline CDR1 and CDR2: SGHNT and YYREEE (reference sequence). Trimming removed 0 bases from V and 7 bases from J; junction bases left unmatched: 7. As DNA, the CDR3 is TGTGCCAGCAGCTTGGGACAGGGTGTCTGGAATGAGCAGTTCTTC. Its protein product is CASSLGQGVWNEQFF.

This chain joins TRBV30 and TRBJ2-5; possible D gene TRBD1, 6 bases. The germline gives CDR1 GTSNPN, CDR2 SVGIG (reference sequence). CDR3 length: 14 amino acids. Trimming shortened V by 4 bases and J by 2 bases, and 14 bases separated the two germline ends. CDR3 in DNA: TGTGCCTGGACAAGACAGGCCCTGCAAGAGACCCAGTACTTC. Amino acid sequence: CAWTRQALQETQYF.

There are a few counts of this clone. CDR3 bases: TGTGCCAGCAGCTTAGCCGGGGATGTTTACGAGCAGTACTTC. Protein: CASSLAGDVYEQYF. The V call is TRBV7-6, the J call TRBJ2-7; D possibly corresponds to TRBD2 (5 bases). Trimming left V 0 bases short and J 4 bases short, with 10 bases between. CDR1 is SGHVS, CDR2 FNYEAQ, per germline. CDR3 length: 14 amino acids.

This chain links TRBV28 with TRBJ1-2, with TRBD1 matching 12 bases. V shed 5 bases and J 4 bases; nucleotides not matched to a gene: 2. Germline loops: CDR1 MDHEN, CDR2 SYDVKM. This CDR3 region has 14 residues. Written as DNA, the CDR3 is TGTGCCAGCAGTCCGGGACAGGGGGCCTATGGCTACACCTTC. Residues: CASSPGQGAYGYTF.

This rearrangement joins TRBV11-2 to TRBJ1-1; D not resolved. The germline CDR1 and CDR2 sequences are SGHAT and FQNNGV. This CDR3 is built from 12 residues. Trimming removed 6 bases at V and 4 bases at J, with 9 bases between. CDR3 DNA: TGTGCCAGCAGGACACTCATCACTGAAGCTTTCTTT. As protein: CASRTLITEAFF.

This clone was detected only once. J is TRBJ2-2 and V is TRBV28, with D possibly matching TRBD2 (5 bases). Deletions cut 1 base from V and 6 bases from J, with 6 bases between. The germline V gene encodes CDR1 MDHEN and CDR2 SYDVKM. CDR3 size: 13 residues. The CDR3 loop reads CASSLLEAGELFF. DNA of the CDR3: TGTGCCAGCAGTTTATTGGAGGCCGGGGAGCTGTTTTTT.

This clone was seen more than once but under ten times. This chain connects TRBV27 to TRBJ1-5; a possible D gene is TRBD1 (6 bases). V was shortened by 5 bases and J by 7 bases, with 15 bases between the two germline ends. The CDR3 is 14 residues long. Germline-derived CDR1 and CDR2 are MNHEY and SMNVEV (reference sequence). The CDR3 DNA sequence: TGTGCCAGCAGTACAGCACAGGGCCACCAGCCCCAGCATTTT. Translation gives CASSTAQGHQPQHF.

The chain links TRBV6-6 to TRBJ1-2, with D unresolved. Per the germline V gene, CDR1 is MNHNY and CDR2 is SVGAGI (reference sequence). V lost 4 bases and J 2 bases, leaving 11 bases between the germline ends. The CDR3 length is 14 residues. The CDR3 loop reads CASSSPHGNYGYTF. DNA for the CDR3: TGTGCCAGCAGTTCCCCTCACGGGAACTATGGCTACACCTTC.

This clone was observed a handful of times. The J gene is TRBJ2-1, the V gene TRBV30, with TRBD2 matching over 10 bases. This CDR3 region has 17 residues. V lost 0 bases and J lost 1; bases outside the gene matches: 6. Per germline, CDR1 GTSNPN and CDR2 SVGIG (reference sequence). This CDR3 is CAWSVLAGTPSYNEQFF. In nucleotides, the CDR3 is TGTGCCTGGAGTGTACTAGCGGGAACCCCGTCCTACAATGAGCAGTTCTTC.

The rearrangement links TRBV28 to TRBJ2-7; maybe TRBD1 (6 bases). The V gene's germline CDR1 is MDHEN and CDR2 SYDVKM. V was pared by 3 bases and J by 4 bases, with 10 bases between. The CDR3 consists of 13 residues. DNA for the CDR3: TGTGCCAGCAGTTTTCAGGGGATGTACGAGCAGTACTTC. As protein: CASSFQGMYEQYF. Combining the CDR3 with reference TRBV28 and TRBJ2-7 gives the whole variable domain DVKVTQSSRYLVKRTGEKVFLECVQDMDHENMFWYRQDPGLGLRLIYFSYDVKMKEKGDIPEGYSVSREKKERFSLILESASTNQTSMYLCASSFQGMYEQYFGPGTRLTVT.

The chain uses TRBV15 and TRBJ2-1, with 9 bases lining up with TRBD2. With V trimmed by 3 bases and J by 4 bases, 4 bases remained unmatched. The CDR3 is 15 amino acids. Germline assignment: CDR1 LNHNV and CDR2 YYDKDF (reference sequence). CDR3 sequence (DNA): TGTGCCACCAGCAGGACTAGCGGCATATACAATGAGCAGTTCTTC. It translates to CATSRTSGIYNEQFF.

This clone has more than one count but fewer than ten. The V call is TRBV9, the J call TRBJ2-7; TRBD2 might be the D (5 bases). Trimming took 4 bases from V and 0 from J, leaving 17 bases between them. The CDR3 covers 16 residues. Germline-derived CDR1 and CDR2 are SGDLS and YYNGEE. In DNA form, the CDR3 reads TGTGCCAGCAGCAGAAGTCCGGACTCGATCTCCTACGAGCAGTACTTC. Translated: CASSRSPDSISYEQYF.

This chain links TRBV2 with TRBJ1-2; D is undetermined. The germline V gene has CDR1 SNHLY and CDR2 FYNNEI. Trimming stripped 3 bases from V and 4 bases from J, with 9 bases between. This CDR3 has 13 residues. The CDR3 is CASSDGRLYGYTF. In DNA form, the CDR3 reads TGTGCCAGCAGTGACGGGAGACTCTATGGCTACACCTTC.

This clone was seen only a few times. V is TRBV7-2 and J is TRBJ2-2, with D hard to call. The CDR3 is 16 amino acids. The ends were cut back, 1 base at V and 6 bases at J, with 15 bases in the middle. The V gene's germline CDR1 is SGHTA and CDR2 FQGNSA. The CDR3 region has the DNA TGTGCCAGCAGCTTAGTAGCTACTCCCCCCGCCGGGGAGCTGTTTTTT. It encodes CASSLVATPPAGELFF.

The V and J genes are TRBV29-1 and TRBJ1-5; maybe TRBD1 (6 bases). The germline V gene has CDR1 SQVTM and CDR2 ANQGSEA. The V and J ends lost 7 bases and 0 bases respectively, with 13 bases between them. CDR3 size: 14 residues. CDR3 nucleotide sequence: TGCAGCGCCTCGACAGGTTATAGCAATCAGCCCCAGCATTTT. Protein product: CSASTGYSNQPQHF.

CDR3 nucleotides: TGCGCCAGCAGCCTCCGGGACAGGGAGTATCAGCCCCAGCATTTT. This translates into CASSLRDREYQPQHF. The chain uses TRBV4-1 and TRBJ1-5; the match to TRBD1 covers 9 bases. After removal of 4 bases from V and 5 bases from J, the junction contained 6 bases not matched to a gene. This CDR3 spans 15 amino acids. CDR1 is MGHRA and CDR2 is YSYEKL in the germline V gene.

A few counts support this clone. The gene calls are TRBV4-1 and TRBJ1-5; TRBD1 is a possible D gene (5 bases). This CDR3 contains 14 residues. The V and J ends lost 4 bases and 7 bases respectively, with 14 bases between them. Germline CDR1 reads MGHRA; CDR2 reads YSYEKL. The CDR3 DNA follows: TGCGCCAGCAGCCCGGTCGGGGGTTGGCAGCCCCAGCATTTT. This translates into CASSPVGGWQPQHF.

Only a few counts were recorded for this clone. This chain uses TRBV4-2 with TRBJ2-7, with a tentative D call TRBD1 (6 bases). The CDR3 is 17 amino acids. Germline V gene sequence: CDR1 LGHNA, CDR2 YNFKEQ. V lost 1 base and J 1 base, leaving 17 bases between the germline ends. For the CDR3, the DNA is TGTGCCAGCAGCCAAGCCCTATCGGGACACTCTTCCTACGAGCAGTACTTC. This codes for CASSQALSGHSSYEQYF.

The chain combines TRBV6-5 with TRBJ2-7, with D possibly being TRBD2 (5 bases). The CDR3 sequence is 13 residues long. V was clipped by 6 bases and J by 3 bases, with 12 bases between them. Looked up from germline, CDR1 is MNHEY and CDR2 is SVGAGI. CDR3 bases: TGTGCCAGCAGATCTGGGAGTCACTACGAGCAGTACTTC. Amino acids: CASRSGSHYEQYF.

The V gene is TRBV29-1, the J gene TRBJ2-3, with D possibly matching TRBD2 (6 bases). This CDR3 has 15 residues. Looked up from germline, CDR1 is SQVTM and CDR2 is ANQGSEA. With 3 bases removed from V and 4 bases from J, the gap between germline ends came to 17 bases. The CDR3 DNA sequence: TGCAGCGTTGAGAAATGGGCTAGCGTCGCAGATACGCAGTATTTT. This gives the protein CSVEKWASVADTQYF.

This clone was detected only a few times. The J gene is TRBJ2-1, the V gene TRBV20-1; perhaps TRBD1 as D (6 bases). Germline loops: CDR1 DFQATT, CDR2 SNEGSKA (reference sequence). Trimming cost V 7 bases and J 10 bases, with 11 bases left between them. The CDR3 extends over 10 amino acids. The DNA for the CDR3 is TGCAGTGGGGGGCCGAGAGAGCAGTTCTTC. Protein: CSGGPREQFF.